The clone carrying this T cell receptor (beta chain) has only a few counts. This entry is derived from a study of blood T cell repertoires in COVID-19. Study overall: There were acute and convalescent COVID-19 samples, and they came from the United States, Italy and Spain. T cells, B-cell-depleted T cells, or PBMCs provided the cDNA or gDNA that served as material.

CDR1 is SGHRS and CDR2 is YFSETQ in the germline V gene. V was pared by 1 base and J by 1 base, with 2 bases of the junction left unmatched. This CDR3 has 15 amino acids. In the authors' methods: Amplifying reference gene primers gave estimates of nucleated cell counts. Profiled with immunoSEQ multiplex PCR; TCRdb holds only in-frame clones, not every one. The V and J calls and clone size are taken from that table; D and trimming were inferred from the DNA. The repertoire includes nearly 200,000 clones, around four fifths of them detected once, and approximately 7.2% sits in the top ten. This sequence originates from a human donor with acute or convalescent COVID-19. The donor label of this sample is uncertain. J is TRBJ1-2 and V is TRBV5-1; 9 bases match TRBD1. Source material: peripheral blood. Here the CDR3 reads CASSLTGGVNYGYTF. The CDR3 nucleotides are TGCGCCAGCAGCTTGACAGGGGGCGTTAACTATGGCTACACCTTC.